The 9 T cell receptor beta chains below were found in one sample sequenced in a study of cytomegalovirus exposure and HLA in healthy donors. Profiled with immunoSEQ multiplex PCR; TCRdb holds only in-frame clones, not every one. There are 140,000 to 150,000 clones in the sample; about 87% occur only once, and 4.5% lies in the top ten. Sequencing was carried out using PBMCs. These receptors were collected from a man aged 18 to 35 in good health and CMV-seropositive.

This clone occurred a few times. The chain uses TRBV30 and TRBJ1-5; D might be TRBD1 (5 bases). V was pared by 3 bases and J by 3 bases, with 15 bases between. Per germline, CDR1 GTSNPN and CDR2 SVGIG (reference sequence). The CDR3 loop spans 15 amino acids. CDR3 bases: TGTGCCTGGAGAGATCCGTCAGGGTACAATCAGCCCCAGCATTTT. It is translated as CAWRDPSGYNQPQHF.

This clone was seen just once. The CDR3 loop is CASSKGLAGISSYNEQFF. The DNA for the CDR3 is TGCGCCAGCAGCAAAGGACTAGCGGGTATAAGCTCCTACAATGAGCAGTTCTTC. J is TRBJ2-1 and V is TRBV5-1, with 11 bases identical to TRBD2. Germline-derived CDR1 and CDR2 are SGHRS and YFSETQ. The CDR3 is 18 amino acids. V trimming: 4 bases; J trimming: 0 bases; junction bases outside the gene matches: 9.

V is TRBV18 and J is TRBJ1-1; D perhaps matches TRBD1 (5 bases). Trimming took off 0 bases at V and 7 bases at J, with 12 bases between the two ends. The CDR3 has 14 amino acids. Germline CDR1 and CDR2: KGHSH and LQKENI. The CDR3 here is CASSPPGRGGEAFF. The CDR3, as DNA: TGTGCCAGCTCACCACCGGGGAGGGGAGGTGAAGCTTTCTTT.

This chain uses TRBV2 with TRBJ1-2; a weak D match, TRBD1 (6 bases). Deletions cut 6 bases from V and 4 bases from J, with 15 bases between. Per the germline V gene, CDR1 is SNHLY and CDR2 is FYNNEI. The CDR3 loop spans 14 amino acids. This CDR3 reads CASREQGKGYGYTF. CDR3 in DNA: TGTGCCAGCAGGGAACAGGGCAAGGGCTATGGCTACACCTTC.

The V gene is TRBV4-1, the J gene TRBJ1-5, with TRBD1 matching over 10 bases. The junction had 6 bases not matched to a gene; V was cut back by 0 bases and J by 4 bases. The germline gives CDR1 MGHRA, CDR2 YSYEKL. The CDR3 is made up of 17 amino acids. CDR3 sequence reads: CASSQDGGQGVNQPQHF. CDR3 coding DNA: TGCGCCAGCAGCCAAGATGGCGGACAGGGGGTAAATCAGCCCCAGCATTTT.

This clone has only one observation. V gene TRBV10-1 combines with J gene TRBJ2-7; tentatively, D is TRBD1 (6 bases). V was cut by 3 bases and J by 1 base, with 13 bases left in between. CDR3 length: 15 amino acids. From germline, CDR1 is WNHNN and CDR2 SYGVQD (reference sequence). The CDR3 DNA reads as TGCGCCAGCAGTGAACATCGGGACATTTCCTACGAGCAGTACTTC. Protein: CASSEHRDISYEQYF.

The chain joins TRBV29-1 to TRBJ2-7; 8 bases agree with TRBD1. Unmatched junction bases numbered 1, after V lost 3 bases and J lost 3 bases. The CDR3 consists of 12 residues. Germline lookup yields CDR1 SQVTM and CDR2 ANQGSEA. The CDR3 DNA reads as TGCAGCGTTGACGGACAGGGCTACGAGCAGTACTTC. It specifies CSVDGQGYEQYF.

The chain is built from TRBV28 and TRBJ2-1; a possible D gene is TRBD2 (7 bases). This CDR3 contains 18 residues. CDR1 and CDR2 from the germline V gene are MDHEN and SYDVKM. Between the trimmed V and J ends, which lost 2 bases and 0 bases, there was a span of 17 bases. CDR3 DNA: TGTGCCAGCAGTTTAGTTGGGGGGGCTACAAGCTCCTACAATGAGCAGTTCTTC. Its translation: CASSLVGGATSSYNEQFF. Filled out from reference TRBV28 and TRBJ2-1, the complete variable domain reads DVKVTQSSRYLVKRTGEKVFLECVQDMDHENMFWYRQDPGLGLRLIYFSYDVKMKEKGDIPEGYSVSREKKERFSLILESASTNQTSMYLCASSLVGGATSSYNEQFFGPGTRLTVL.

V is TRBV30 and J is TRBJ1-2; tentative D call: TRBD1 (6 bases). The V end was cut by 5 bases, the J end by 5 bases, with 18 bases between. Germline CDR1 and CDR2: GTSNPN and SVGIG (reference sequence). This CDR3 contains 14 residues. CDR3 protein: CAWGGGVFGYGYTF. The CDR3 DNA reads as TGTGCCTGGGGAGGGGGGGTTTTCGGATATGGCTACACCTTC.